Described below is a single T cell receptor (beta chain) sequence and its context. Its antigen is not identified. The data were taken from a study of cytomegalovirus exposure and HLA in healthy donors. The germline V gene encodes CDR1 GTSNPN and CDR2 SVGIG (reference sequence). This CDR3 is 15 amino acids long. The V and J ends lost 0 bases and 3 bases respectively, with 11 bases between them. PCR amplification relied on 60 Vbeta primers (plus 13 Jbeta primers). The protocol was immunoSEQ multiplex PCR, while the TCRdb copy is restricted to in-frame clones and leaves out a portion. This table has about 160,000 clones, approximately 84% appearing once. Findings of the study overall: Investigators reported 150 to 200 TCR beta chains as tied to cytomegalovirus. Within an earlier analysis, most TCR beta V segments proved productive either about 87% or about 30% of the time.

The receptor was isolated from a woman aged 45 to 65 in good health and CMV-seropositive. The V call is TRBV30, the J call TRBJ2-2, with a tentative D call TRBD1 (6 bases). The sample comprised PBMCs. For the CDR3, the DNA is TGTGCCTGGAGTGTAACAGGGAGTGACACCGGGGAGCTGTTTTTT. Translating it yields CAWSVTGSDTGELFF. Looking up the rest from reference TRBV30 and TRBJ2-2 gives the full variable domain: SQTIHQWPATLVQPVGSPLSLECTVEGTSNPNLYWYRQAAGRGLQLLFYSVGIGQISSEVPQNLSASRPQDRQFILSSKKLLLSDSGFYLCAWSVTGSDTGELFFGEGSRLTVL.